One sample yielded the 5 T cell receptor beta chains listed below, sequenced in a study of T cell repertoires in cytomegalovirus infection. TCRdb used MiXCR to reprocess the reads, holding one entry per CDR3 protein. The table has roughly 300,000 distinct CDR3 sequences, more than 8% seen once. The sample was PBMCs. The receptors were gathered from a human donor in good health (CMV status not recorded). Some clones in this sample may be carry-over from other donors' samples.

This clonotype was seen only a few times. The chain carries TRBV7-2 and TRBJ1-1, with TRBD1 matching 7 bases. Losses at the gene ends were 1 base for V and 0 bases for J; bases not matched to a gene: 8. Germline V gives CDR1 SGHTA, CDR2 FQGNSA. CDR3 length: 17 residues. As DNA, the CDR3 is TGTGCCAGCAGCTTAGGAAGGGGACAGACCTTGAACACTGAAGCTTTCTTT. It codes for CASSLGRGQTLNTEAFF. Full variable domain (remainder filled in from reference TRBV7-2 and TRBJ1-1): GAGVSQSPSNKVTEKGKDVELRCDPISGHTALYWYRQSLGQGLEFLIYFQGNSAPDKSGLPSDRFSAERTGGSVSTLTIQRTQQEDSAVYLCASSLGRGQTLNTEAFFGQGTRLTVV.

This clonotype was observed a handful of times. The gene calls are TRBV28 and TRBJ2-7; no reliable D call. The CDR3 runs 15 residues. Germline V gives CDR1 MDHEN, CDR2 SYDVKM. V was clipped by 3 bases and J by 0 bases, with 12 bases between them. The CDR3 region has the DNA TGTGCCAGCAGTTTCCCCCGGCGCGACTCCTACGAGCAGTACTTC. The encoded protein is CASSFPRRDSYEQYF.

The sample holds many counts of this clonotype. CDR3 in amino acids: CSAINRQGADTQYF. The CDR3 DNA reads as TGCAGTGCTATTAACCGACAGGGCGCAGATACGCAGTATTTT. This chain connects TRBV20-1 to TRBJ2-3, with TRBD1 identical over 7 bases. With 4 bases clipped from V and 4 bases from J, the junction kept 8 bases outside the gene matches. The CDR3 runs to 14 residues. Germline CDR1 is DFQATT and CDR2 is SNEGSKA (reference sequence).

In its sample, this clonotype was seen a few times. V usage is TRBV7-9 and J usage is TRBJ1-2; D uncertain. V was trimmed by 4 bases and J by 4 bases, leaving 10 bases between them. Germline CDR1 and CDR2: SEHNR and FQNEAQ (reference sequence). CDR3 length: 13 residues. CDR3 nucleotides: TGTGCCAGCAGCTCCCAACAAGGCTATGGCTACACCTTC. Translating gives CASSSQQGYGYTF.

The chain recombines TRBV12-3 or TRBV12-4 with TRBJ2-1; tentatively, D is TRBD1 or TRBD2 (5 bases each). V dropped 5 bases and J dropped 7 bases, with 18 bases sitting between them. The CDR3 is 15 amino acids. CDR3 DNA sequence: TGTGCCAGCAGTGGACGGGACCAGCAGCGGAATGAGCAGTTCTTC. Translation: CASSGRDQQRNEQFF.